The 30 T cell receptor beta chains below were found in one sample sequenced in a study of CXCR3-negative and CXCR3-positive naive CD8 T cells. The libraries of TRB cDNA were prepared using 5' RACE with UMI labels. No DNA is given; TCRdb re-called the 5' RACE reads and lists each CDR3 protein once. The sample includes some 8,000 distinct CDR3 sequences. Sequenced sample: naive CXCR3- CD8+ T cells from blood. Subset reported: CD45RO-CCR7+CD27+CD95- naive CD8+ T cells lacking CXCR3 (TNR3-). The source of these receptors is a human donor in good health. Some clones in this sample may be carry-over from other donors' samples.

This clonotype counts as medium-sized by frequency. The chain combines TRBV11-2 with TRBJ2-1; TCRdb calls TRBD1, which cannot be checked without DNA. Germline V gives CDR1 SGHAT, CDR2 FQNNGV. The CDR3 spans 17 residues. This CDR3 reads CASSPPSGDNPLAEQFF.

This chain joins TRBV29-1 and TRBJ2-1; TCRdb's D call of TRBD2 is untestable without DNA. Germline-derived CDR1 and CDR2 are SQVTM and ANQGSEA. The CDR3 covers 14 residues. CDR3 sequence reads: CSVGRLVGGAEQFF.

This chain joins TRBV6-2 or TRBV6-3 and TRBJ1-5. Germline V gene lookup returns CDR1 MNHEY and CDR2 SVGEGT. The CDR3 is 14 residues long. CDR3 loop: CASTGLYSNQPQHF.

This clonotype is called medium-sized based on its frequency. This chain uses TRBV12-3 or TRBV12-4 with TRBJ1-5; as DNA is missing, the TRBD1 call by TCRdb cannot be tested. CDR3 size: 14 residues. This CDR3 reads CASNPVMGSQPQHF.

V and J are TRBV11-2 and TRBJ2-7; TCRdb's D call of TRBD2 is untestable without DNA. This CDR3 has 11 amino acids. Germline CDR1 is SGHAT and CDR2 is FQNNGV. CDR3 residues: CASSPSGEQYF.

This clonotype is classed as medium-sized by frequency. V and J are TRBV7-9 and TRBJ1-1; the TCRdb D gene call, TRBD1, has no DNA to confirm it. Germline CDR1 SEHNR, CDR2 FQNEAQ (reference sequence). The CDR3 is 14 residues long. The CDR3 protein is CASSRQDPNTEAFF.

This clonotype is medium-sized by frequency. V is TRBV25-1 and J is TRBJ1-2; TCRdb calls TRBD1, which cannot be checked without DNA. The CDR3 covers 15 residues. The germline gives CDR1 MGHDK, CDR2 SYGVNS. Here the CDR3 reads CASSGSNGGQEGYTF.

Its frequency marks this clonotype as medium-sized. The CDR3 protein is CASRTTRAGEVHEQFF. The gene calls are TRBV28 and TRBJ2-1; TCRdb lists TRBD2, though no DNA is available to test this call. CDR3 length: 16 residues. Per the germline V gene, CDR1 is MDHEN and CDR2 is SYDVKM.

The chain recombines TRBV7-3 with TRBJ2-3; without DNA, the TCRdb call of TRBD1 cannot be checked. The germline V gene has CDR1 SGHTA and CDR2 FQGTGA. This CDR3 region has 14 residues. CDR3: CASSPGAPGDTQYF.

The chain joins TRBV29-1 to TRBJ1-1. CDR1 SQVTM and CDR2 ANQGSEA come from the germline V gene. The CDR3 is 15 amino acids. The CDR3 protein is CSVEDLEQENTEAFF.

The genes are TRBV27 and TRBJ2-3; with no DNA, the TCRdb D assignment of TRBD1 cannot be verified. The CDR3 totals 15 residues. CDR1 MNHEY and CDR2 SMNVEV come from the germline V gene (reference sequence). The CDR3 reads CASSPRTGSTDTQYF.

The CDR3 sequence: CSVGGTSTYEQYF. The chain links TRBV29-1 to TRBJ2-7. Germline V gene data show CDR1 as SQVTM and CDR2 as ANQGSEA. CDR3 length: 13 amino acids.

Measured by frequency, this clonotype is medium-sized. The chain couples TRBV2 to TRBJ2-5; the TCRdb call, TRBD1, lacks DNA for checking. CDR1 and CDR2 (germline): SNHLY, FYNNEI. This CDR3 spans 14 amino acids. CDR3 residues: CASSESPGRETQYF.

V usage is TRBV2 and J usage is TRBJ2-6; with no DNA, the TCRdb D assignment of TRBD1 cannot be verified. The CDR3 loop spans 17 amino acids. The germline CDR1 and CDR2 sequences are SNHLY and FYNNEI. The CDR3 is CASKPTPGGAGANVLTF.

This clonotype is identified as medium-sized from frequency. V and J are TRBV29-1 and TRBJ2-5; lacking DNA, the TRBD2 call made by TCRdb goes unchecked. The CDR3 covers 16 residues. Germline V gene lookup returns CDR1 SQVTM and CDR2 ANQGSEA. CDR3 amino acids: CSVEERASGSRETQYF.

This rearrangement joins TRBV14 to TRBJ2-7; TCRdb indicates TRBD2, and absent DNA this call remains unverified. Looked up from germline, CDR1 is SGHDN and CDR2 is FVKESK. This CDR3 is 15 amino acids long. CDR3: CASSQDGGYSYEQYF. The full variable domain, its missing parts supplied by reference TRBV14 and TRBJ2-7, is EAGVTQFPSHSVIEKGQTVTLRCDPISGHDNLYWYRRVMGKEIKFLLHFVKESKQDESGMPNNRFLAERTGGTYSTLKVQPAELEDSGVYFCASSQDGGYSYEQYFGPGTRLTVT.

This chain joins TRBV7-9 and TRBJ2-7; there is no DNA to check the TCRdb D call of TRBD1. CDR3 length: 16 residues. Per germline, CDR1 SEHNR and CDR2 FQNEAQ (reference sequence). The CDR3 is CASSLVRAGFTYEQYF.

This clonotype counts as medium-sized by frequency. This chain uses TRBV29-1 with TRBJ2-5; TCRdb reports TRBD1, a call that lacks DNA to check it against. This CDR3 has 17 amino acids. Germline CDR1 reads SQVTM; CDR2 reads ANQGSEA. The CDR3 is CSVDLPVRGARQETQYF.

This sequence joins TRBV11-2 and TRBJ2-7; TCRdb outputs TRBD1, but without DNA this stays unchecked. Germline V lookup: CDR1 SGHAT, CDR2 FQNNGV. The CDR3 totals 15 residues. CDR3 sequence: CASSLDAGANYEQYF.

The chain recombines TRBV18 with TRBJ2-1; the D call from TCRdb, TRBD2, cannot be confirmed without DNA. In germline, CDR1 is KGHSH, CDR2 LQKENI. The CDR3 sequence is 18 residues long. The chain's CDR3 is CASSPPPSGTLEGNEQFF.

The rearrangement uses TRBV6-2 or TRBV6-3 and TRBJ2-7. CDR3 size: 11 residues. Germline assignment: CDR1 MNHEY and CDR2 SVGEGT. CDR3 sequence: CASSYSREQYF.

By frequency, this clonotype is medium-sized. The chain joins TRBV29-1 to TRBJ2-7. The germline V gene encodes CDR1 SQVTM and CDR2 ANQGSEA. The CDR3 extends over 12 amino acids. CDR3 region: CSVENFPDEQYF.

According to its frequency, this clonotype is medium-sized. J is TRBJ1-1 and V is TRBV6-5; TCRdb's D gene call, TRBD1, goes unchecked for lack of DNA. Germline loops: CDR1 MNHEY, CDR2 SVGAGI. The CDR3 is 15 amino acids. CDR3 sequence: CASSVRDGWNTEAFF.

In terms of frequency, this clonotype is medium-sized. The CDR3 spells CASSGVKEDNEQFF. The chain couples TRBV28 to TRBJ2-1. CDR3 length equals 14 residues. Germline loops: CDR1 MDHEN, CDR2 SYDVKM.

The V call is TRBV7-9, the J call TRBJ2-7; the D gene TCRdb calls, TRBD2, cannot be checked with no DNA. From germline, CDR1 is SEHNR and CDR2 FQNEAQ (reference sequence). The CDR3 has 15 amino acids. This CDR3 is CASSSLAGLSYEQYF.

In terms of frequency, this clonotype is medium-sized. This chain links TRBV6-5 with TRBJ2-1; TCRdb returns TRBD2, unconfirmable since there is no DNA. This CDR3 is built from 18 residues. Germline V lookup: CDR1 MNHEY, CDR2 SVGAGI. Here the CDR3 reads CASSPGGSGSGPYNEQFF.

This clonotype ranks as medium-sized in terms of frequency. V usage is TRBV4-1 and J usage is TRBJ2-1; lacking DNA, the TRBD1 call made by TCRdb goes unchecked. The germline gives CDR1 MGHRA, CDR2 YSYEKL. The CDR3 length is 14 residues. This chain's CDR3 is CASSPRPGPEEQFF.

This chain links TRBV11-2 with TRBJ2-7. The CDR3 sequence is 16 residues long. Germline loops: CDR1 SGHAT, CDR2 FQNNGV. The CDR3 spells CASSSARTGLPKEQYF.

This clonotype is deemed medium-sized by its frequency. This chain connects TRBV25-1 to TRBJ2-3. The CDR3 is 12 amino acids. Germline loops: CDR1 MGHDK, CDR2 SYGVNS. CDR3 sequence reads: CASSDSPDTQYF.

This rearrangement joins TRBV29-1 to TRBJ2-3; the D call of TRBD2 rests on TCRdb alone, since no DNA is present to check it. Germline V gives CDR1 SQVTM, CDR2 ANQGSEA. This CDR3 has 16 residues. Here the CDR3 reads CSVVPGLAGGADTQYF.